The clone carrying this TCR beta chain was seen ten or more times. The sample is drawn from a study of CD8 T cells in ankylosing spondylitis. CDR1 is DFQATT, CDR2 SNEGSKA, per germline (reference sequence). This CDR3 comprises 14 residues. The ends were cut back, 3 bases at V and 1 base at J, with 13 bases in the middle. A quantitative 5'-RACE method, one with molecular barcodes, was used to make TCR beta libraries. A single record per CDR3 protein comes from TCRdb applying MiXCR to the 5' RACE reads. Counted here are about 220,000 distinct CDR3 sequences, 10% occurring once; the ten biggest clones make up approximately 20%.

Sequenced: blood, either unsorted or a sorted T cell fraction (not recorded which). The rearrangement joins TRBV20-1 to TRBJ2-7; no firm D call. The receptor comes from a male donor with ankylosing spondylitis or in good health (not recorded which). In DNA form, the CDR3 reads TGCAGTGCTAGCTCACGGGTGCCTTCCTACGAGCAGTACTTC. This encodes CSASSRVPSYEQYF.